Listed below are T cell receptor beta chains from one sample, sequenced in a study of T-cell reconstitution after alpha-beta-depleted transplantation in children. Each CDR3 protein gets one entry after TCRdb re-called the PCR reads with MiXCR. Of over 450,000 distinct CDR3 sequences in the sample, 10% to 13% were seen once. The sample in question was PBMCs, obtained before TCRalphabeta/CD19-depleted stem cell transplant. The receptors stem from a child under 10 years old with inherited bone marrow failure, due to receive a stem cell transplant. Both conserved end residues are part of each CDR3. Each record gives: V gene, J gene, clone size, D gene, CDR3 protein, CDR3 DNA. A D gene is named only where the DNA matches it firmly. The listing skips clone size in some rows; elsewhere it reads once, few, many or a size class.

TRBV18,TRBJ2-3,many,TRBD2,CASSPRPSGSRGTDTQYF,TGTGCCAGCTCACCTCGGCCTAGCGGGAGTCGTGGCACAGATACGCAGTATTTT
TRBV9,TRBJ1-4,many,.,CASRRDSNEKLFF,TGTGCCAGCCGCAGGGACTCTAATGAAAAACTGTTTTTT
TRBV5-4,TRBJ2-5,.,.,CASSLVALGETQYF,TGTGCCAGCAGCTTGGTGGCTTTGGGGGAGACCCAGTACTTC
TRBV5-6,TRBJ2-1,many,.,CASSPRGGPRDEQFF,TGTGCCAGCAGCCCGAGGGGGGGTCCCCGGGATGAGCAGTTCTTC
TRBV7-9,TRBJ2-3,many,.,CASSFEVATDTQYF,TGTGCCAGCAGCTTTGAGGTCGCCACAGATACGCAGTATTTT
TRBV5-6,TRBJ2-1,.,.,CASSPELTLAGGNEQFF,TGTGCCAGCAGCCCAGAACTCACTTTAGCAGGAGGCAATGAGCAGTTCTTC
TRBV28,TRBJ2-2,many,.,CASSSTDSRNTGELFF,TGTGCCAGCAGTTCAACGGACAGCAGGAACACCGGGGAGCTGTTTTTT
TRBV7-2,TRBJ2-7,.,.,CASSLYIGVNYEQYF,TGTGCCAGCAGCTTGTACATCGGGGTTAACTACGAGCAGTACTTC
TRBV10-3,TRBJ2-1,many,.,CAISEYKSGSHVVNEQFF,TGTGCCATCAGTGAGTACAAATCGGGTTCGCATGTGGTCAATGAGCAGTTCTTC
TRBV4-1,TRBJ2-5,many,.,CASSQRGSGRGHFETQYF,TGCGCCAGCAGCCAAAGAGGATCGGGCCGGGGGCATTTTGAGACCCAGTACTTC
TRBV20-1,TRBJ2-1,few,.,CSASFQLHEQFF,TGCAGTGCTAGTTTCCAGCTTCATGAGCAGTTCTTC
TRBV5-1,TRBJ1-1,many,.,CASSLDPSSAAFF,TGCGCCAGCAGCCTGGACCCCTCCAGTGCGGCTTTCTTT
TRBV18,TRBJ2-7,many,.,CASSTGYEQYF,TGTGCCAGCTCGACCGGATACGAGCAGTACTTC
TRBV5-1,TRBJ2-5,many,.,CASSFGRPSGETQYF,TGCGCCAGCAGCTTCGGAAGACCGAGTGGGGAGACCCAGTACTTC
TRBV7-2,TRBJ2-7,few,TRBD2,CASSISGRAYEQYF,TGTGCCAGCAGCATCAGCGGGAGAGCATACGAGCAGTACTTC
TRBV6-2/TRBV6-3,TRBJ1-5,many,.,CASSPYRFGGQPQHF,TGTGCCAGCAGCCCCTACAGGTTCGGGGGTCAGCCCCAGCATTTT